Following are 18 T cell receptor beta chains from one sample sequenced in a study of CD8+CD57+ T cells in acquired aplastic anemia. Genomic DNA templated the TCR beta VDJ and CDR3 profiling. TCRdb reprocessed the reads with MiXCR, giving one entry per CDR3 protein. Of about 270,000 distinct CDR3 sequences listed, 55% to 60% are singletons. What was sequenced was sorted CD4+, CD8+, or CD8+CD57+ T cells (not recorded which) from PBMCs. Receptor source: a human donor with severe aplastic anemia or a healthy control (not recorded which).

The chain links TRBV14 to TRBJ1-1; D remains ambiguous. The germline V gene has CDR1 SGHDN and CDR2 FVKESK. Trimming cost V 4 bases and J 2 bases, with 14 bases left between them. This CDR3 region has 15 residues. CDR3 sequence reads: CASSPYGAGNTEAFF. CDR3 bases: TGTGCCAGCAGCCCGTACGGAGCGGGAAACACTGAAGCTTTCTTT.

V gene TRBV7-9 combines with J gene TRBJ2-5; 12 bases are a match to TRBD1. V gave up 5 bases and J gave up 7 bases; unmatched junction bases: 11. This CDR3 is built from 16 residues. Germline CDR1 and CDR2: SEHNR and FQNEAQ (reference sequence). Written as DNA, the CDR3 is TGTGCCAGCAGCCCGGGGACAGGGGGCGGCGCGTTGACCCAGTACTTC. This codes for CASSPGTGGGALTQYF.

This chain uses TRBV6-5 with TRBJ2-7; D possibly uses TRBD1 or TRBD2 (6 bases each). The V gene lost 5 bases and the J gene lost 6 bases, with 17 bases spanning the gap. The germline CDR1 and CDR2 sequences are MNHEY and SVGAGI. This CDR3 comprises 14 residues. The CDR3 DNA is TGTGCCAGCAGTCCCCAGACGGGGGCGGTCGAGCAGTACTTC. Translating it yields CASSPQTGAVEQYF.

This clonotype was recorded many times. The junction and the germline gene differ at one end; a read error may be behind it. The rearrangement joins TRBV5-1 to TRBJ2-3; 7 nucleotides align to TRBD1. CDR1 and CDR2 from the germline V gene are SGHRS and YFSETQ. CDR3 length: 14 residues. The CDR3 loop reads CASSLVQGADTQYF. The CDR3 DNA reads TGTGCCAGCAGCTTAGTTCAGGGGGCAGATACGCAGTATTTT.

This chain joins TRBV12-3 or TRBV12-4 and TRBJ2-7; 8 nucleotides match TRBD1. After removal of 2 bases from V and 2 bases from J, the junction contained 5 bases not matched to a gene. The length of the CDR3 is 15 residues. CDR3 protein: CASSLRRGPAYEQYF. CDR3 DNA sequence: TGTGCCAGCAGTTTACGCAGGGGGCCAGCCTACGAGCAGTACTTC.

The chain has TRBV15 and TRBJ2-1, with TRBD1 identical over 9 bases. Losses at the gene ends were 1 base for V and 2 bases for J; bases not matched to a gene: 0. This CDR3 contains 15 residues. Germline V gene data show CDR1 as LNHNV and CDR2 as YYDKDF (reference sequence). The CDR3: CATSRGTGAYNEQFF. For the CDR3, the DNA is TGTGCCACCAGCAGAGGGACAGGGGCCTACAATGAGCAGTTCTTC.

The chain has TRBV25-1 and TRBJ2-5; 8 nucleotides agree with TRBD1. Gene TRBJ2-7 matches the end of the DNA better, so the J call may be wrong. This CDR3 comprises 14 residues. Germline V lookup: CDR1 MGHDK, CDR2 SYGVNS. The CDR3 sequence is CASSAAGGSYEQYF. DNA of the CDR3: TGTGCCAGCAGTGCCGCAGGGGGCTCGTACGAGCAGTACTTC.

The CDR3 spells CASSSGRRINEQFF. The CDR3 nucleotides are TGTGCCAGCAGCTCGGGACGAAGGATCAATGAGCAGTTCTTC. The chain is built from TRBV7-2 and TRBJ2-1; D may correspond to TRBD1 or TRBD2 (5 bases each). Trimming left V 4 bases short and J 6 bases short, with 13 bases between. Germline assignment: CDR1 SGHTA and CDR2 FQGNSA. This CDR3 is 14 amino acids long.

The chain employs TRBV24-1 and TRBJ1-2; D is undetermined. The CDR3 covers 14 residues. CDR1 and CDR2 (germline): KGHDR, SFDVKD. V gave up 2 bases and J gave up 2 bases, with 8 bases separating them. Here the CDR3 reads CATSDSAVNYGYTF. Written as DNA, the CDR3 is TGTGCCACCAGTGATTCGGCAGTAAACTATGGCTACACCTTC.

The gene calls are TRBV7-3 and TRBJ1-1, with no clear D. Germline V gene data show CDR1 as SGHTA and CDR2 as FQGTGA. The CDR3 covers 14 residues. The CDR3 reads CESSPSGRRTEAFF. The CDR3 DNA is TGTGAAAGCAGCCCCAGTGGCAGGCGCACTGAAGCTTTCTTT.

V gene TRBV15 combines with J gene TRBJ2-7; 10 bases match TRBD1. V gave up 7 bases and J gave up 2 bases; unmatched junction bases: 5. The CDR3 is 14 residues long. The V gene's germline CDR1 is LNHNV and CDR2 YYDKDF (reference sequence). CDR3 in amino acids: CATIRDRGPYEQYF. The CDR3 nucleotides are TGTGCCACCATCCGGGACAGGGGTCCCTACGAGCAGTACTTC.

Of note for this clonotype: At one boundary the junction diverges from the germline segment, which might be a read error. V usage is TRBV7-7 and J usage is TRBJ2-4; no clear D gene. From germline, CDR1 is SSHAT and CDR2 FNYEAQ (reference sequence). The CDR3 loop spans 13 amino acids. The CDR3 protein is CASSFDIGNIQYF. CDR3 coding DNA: TGTGCTAGCAGCTTCGACATCGGGAACATTCAGTACTTC.

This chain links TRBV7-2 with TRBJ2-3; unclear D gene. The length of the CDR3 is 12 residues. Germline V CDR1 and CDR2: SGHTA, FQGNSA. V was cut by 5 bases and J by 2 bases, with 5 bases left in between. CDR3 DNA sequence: TGTGCCAGCAGCCCGCCCACAGATACGCAGTATTTT. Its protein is CASSPPTDTQYF.

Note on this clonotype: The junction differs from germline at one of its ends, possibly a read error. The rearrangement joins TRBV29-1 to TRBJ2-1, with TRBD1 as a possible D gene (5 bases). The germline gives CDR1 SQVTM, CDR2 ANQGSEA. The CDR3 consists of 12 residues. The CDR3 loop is CSVDGASKWRDF. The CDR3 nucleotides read TGCAGCGTTGATGGGGCATCTAAGTGGAGAGACTTC.

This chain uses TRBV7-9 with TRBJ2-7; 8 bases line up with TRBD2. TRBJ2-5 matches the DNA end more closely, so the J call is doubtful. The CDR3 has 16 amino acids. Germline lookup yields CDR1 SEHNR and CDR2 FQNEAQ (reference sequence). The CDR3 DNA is TGTGCCAGCAGCTTAGGAAGTAGCGGGGTGCAAGAGACCCAGTACTTC. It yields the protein CASSLGSSGVQETQYF.

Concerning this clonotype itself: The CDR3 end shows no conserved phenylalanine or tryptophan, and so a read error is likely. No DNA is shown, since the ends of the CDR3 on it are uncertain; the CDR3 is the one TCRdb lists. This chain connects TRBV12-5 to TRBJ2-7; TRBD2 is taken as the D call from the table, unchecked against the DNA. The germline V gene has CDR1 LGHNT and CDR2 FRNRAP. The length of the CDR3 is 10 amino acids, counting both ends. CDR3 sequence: CASSYHGGTS.

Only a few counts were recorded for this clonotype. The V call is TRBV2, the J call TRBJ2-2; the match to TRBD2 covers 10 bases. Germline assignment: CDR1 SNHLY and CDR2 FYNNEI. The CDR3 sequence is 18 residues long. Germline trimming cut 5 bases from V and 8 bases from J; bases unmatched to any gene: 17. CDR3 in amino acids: CASSHPPGLASQRGELFF. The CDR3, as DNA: TGTGCCAGCAGTCACCCCCCGGGACTAGCGTCCCAAAGGGGGGAGCTGTTTTTT.

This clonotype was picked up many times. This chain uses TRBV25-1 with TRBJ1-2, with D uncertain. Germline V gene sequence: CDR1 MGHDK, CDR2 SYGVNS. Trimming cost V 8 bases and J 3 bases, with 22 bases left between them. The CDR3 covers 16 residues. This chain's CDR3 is CASATRSGAGYYGYTF. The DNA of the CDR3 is TGTGCCAGCGCGACTCGCTCGGGTGCGGGGTACTATGGCTACACCTTC.